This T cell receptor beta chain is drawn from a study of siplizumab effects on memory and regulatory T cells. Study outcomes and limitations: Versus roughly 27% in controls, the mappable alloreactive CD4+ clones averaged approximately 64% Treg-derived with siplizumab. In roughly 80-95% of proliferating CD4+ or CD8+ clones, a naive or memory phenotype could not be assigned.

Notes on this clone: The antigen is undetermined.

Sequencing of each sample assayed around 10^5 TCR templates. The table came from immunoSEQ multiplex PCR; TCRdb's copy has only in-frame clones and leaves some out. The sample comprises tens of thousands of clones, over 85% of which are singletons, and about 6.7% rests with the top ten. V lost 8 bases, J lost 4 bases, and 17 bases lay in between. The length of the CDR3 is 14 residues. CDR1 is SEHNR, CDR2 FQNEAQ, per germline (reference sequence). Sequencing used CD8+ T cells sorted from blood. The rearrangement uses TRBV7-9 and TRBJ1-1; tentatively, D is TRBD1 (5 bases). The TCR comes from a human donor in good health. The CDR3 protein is CASVQESRSTEAFF. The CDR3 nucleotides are TGTGCCAGCGTACAGGAGAGTAGGAGCACTGAAGCTTTCTTT. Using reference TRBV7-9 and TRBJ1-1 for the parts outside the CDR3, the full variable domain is DTGVSQNPRHKITKRGQNVTFRCDPISEHNRLYWYRQTLGQGPEFLTYFQNEAQLEKSRLLSDRFSAERPKGSFSTLEIQRTEQGDSAMYLCASVQESRSTEAFFGQGTRLTVV.